This T cell receptor (beta chain) comes out of a study of control samples from healthy donors and cancer patients. Clones were sequenced by immunoSEQ multiplex PCR, and TCRdb holds only the in-frame ones, with some missing. The sample shows 110,000 to 150,000 clones, 94% of them seen only once. Germline V gene sequence: CDR1 SGHAT, CDR2 FQNNGV. The V end lost 1 base, the J end lost 6 bases, and 9 bases lay between the germline ends. The CDR3 is 13 amino acids. The chain carries TRBV11-2 and TRBJ1-2; D not resolved. The receptor comes from a man aged 40-49 years in good health. The source material was blood. CDR3 region: CASSLALPHGYTF. The CDR3 bases are TGTGCCAGCAGCTTAGCCCTTCCGCATGGCTACACCTTC. Filled out from reference TRBV11-2 and TRBJ1-2, the complete variable domain reads EAGVAQSPRYKIIEKRQSVAFWCNPISGHATLYWYQQILGQGPKLLIQFQNNGVVDDSQLPKDRFSAERLKGVDSTLKIQPAKLEDSAVYLCASSLALPHGYTFGSGTRLTVV.